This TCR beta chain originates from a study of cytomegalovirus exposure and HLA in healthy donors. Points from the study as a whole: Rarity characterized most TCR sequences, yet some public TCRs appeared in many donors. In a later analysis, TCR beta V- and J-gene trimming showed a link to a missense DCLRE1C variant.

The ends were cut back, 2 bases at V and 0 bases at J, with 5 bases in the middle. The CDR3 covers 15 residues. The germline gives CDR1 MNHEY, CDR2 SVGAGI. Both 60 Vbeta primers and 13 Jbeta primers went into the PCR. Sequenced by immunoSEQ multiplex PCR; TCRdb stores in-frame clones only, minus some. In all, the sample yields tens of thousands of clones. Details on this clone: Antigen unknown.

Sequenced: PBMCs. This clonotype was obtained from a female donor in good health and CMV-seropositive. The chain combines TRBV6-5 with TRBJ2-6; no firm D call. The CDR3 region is CASSYANSGANVLTF. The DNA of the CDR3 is TGTGCCAGCAGTTACGCTAACTCTGGGGCCAACGTCCTGACTTTC.